Presented here are 28 T cell receptor beta chains from one specimen sequenced in a study of cytomegalovirus exposure and HLA in healthy donors. PCR was performed using 60 Vbeta and 13 Jbeta primers. The method was immunoSEQ multiplex PCR; TCRdb's version includes in-frame clones alone and lacks a portion of them. The sample records about 120,000 clones, approximately 78% being singletons. Sample: PBMCs. All receptors derive from a woman younger than 45 in good health and CMV-seropositive.

The chain has TRBV28 and TRBJ2-3; D is undetermined. The CDR3 is 13 residues long. V was trimmed by 5 bases and J by 1 base, leaving 7 bases between them. Germline V CDR1 and CDR2: MDHEN, SYDVKM. Here the CDR3 reads CASSVPGTDTQYF. Written as DNA, the CDR3 is TGTGCCAGCAGTGTACCGGGCACAGATACGCAGTATTTT.

The chain uses TRBV27 and TRBJ1-6, with D possibly TRBD1 on 6 matching bases. CDR1 is MNHEY, CDR2 SMNVEV, per germline (reference sequence). This CDR3 contains 20 residues. V shed 3 bases and J shed 1 base, with 22 bases lying between them. The CDR3 region is CASSFLGFGGSASYNSPLHF. The CDR3 DNA sequence: TGTGCCAGCAGTTTTTTAGGTTTTGGGGGCTCGGCTTCCTATAATTCACCCCTCCACTTT.

The rearrangement joins TRBV7-2 to TRBJ2-1; possibly TRBD1 for D (6 bases). The V gene's germline CDR1 is SGHTA and CDR2 FQGNSA. V lost 4 bases and J 6 bases, leaving 22 bases between the germline ends. The CDR3 extends over 17 amino acids. The CDR3: CASSSLPKGVTFNEQFF. As DNA, the CDR3 is TGTGCCAGCAGCTCCTTGCCTAAGGGGGTTACCTTCAATGAGCAGTTCTTC.

This chain uses TRBV5-1 with TRBJ1-3; possibly TRBD1 for D (5 bases). The CDR3 runs 14 residues. The germline V gene has CDR1 SGHRS and CDR2 YFSETQ. The V end was cut by 2 bases, the J end by 8 bases, with 14 bases between. CDR3 in DNA: TGCGCCAGCAGCTTCGATATTGCGGGGGACACCATATATTTT. Translating gives CASSFDIAGDTIYF.

The chain employs TRBV4-2 and TRBJ1-4; TRBD1 matches 8 bases. Germline trimming cut 3 bases from V and 8 bases from J; bases unmatched to any gene: 2. The length of the CDR3 is 13 residues. In germline, CDR1 is LGHNA, CDR2 YNFKEQ. The CDR3 DNA reads TGTGCCAGCAGCCAGACAGGGGAGGAAAAACTGTTTTTT. This translates into CASSQTGEEKLFF.

The chain employs TRBV19 and TRBJ2-7, with 8 bases lining up with TRBD1. CDR1 LNHDA and CDR2 SQIVND come from the germline V gene (reference sequence). The J segment lost 6 bases and the V segment lost 10 bases, leaving 14 bases of the junction unmatched. This CDR3 has 14 residues. CDR3 sequence (DNA): TGTGCCACCTCTCCGGGACAGGACTGGGGCGAGCAGTACTTC. Its translation is CATSPGQDWGEQYF.

V gene TRBV11-1 combines with J gene TRBJ2-7; TRBD1 agrees at 9 bases. The V segment lost 5 bases and the J segment 2 bases; nucleotides outside the gene matches: 7. Germline V CDR1 and CDR2: SGHAT, FQDESV (reference sequence). CDR3 size: 15 residues. CDR3 region: CASSVGQGIAYEQYF. In DNA form, the CDR3 reads TGTGCCAGCAGCGTGGGACAGGGTATCGCCTACGAGCAGTACTTC.

This chain uses TRBV18 with TRBJ1-4, with unresolved D. The V and J ends lost 0 bases and 4 bases respectively, with 9 bases between them. The CDR3 contains 15 residues. Germline values: CDR1 KGHSH, CDR2 LQKENI. The CDR3 reads CASSPPRRINEKLFF. DNA for the CDR3: TGTGCCAGCTCACCACCGAGGAGGATTAATGAAAAACTGTTTTTT.

This chain connects TRBV5-1 to TRBJ1-6; 9 bases are shared with TRBD1. V trimming: 0 bases; J trimming: 8 bases; junction bases outside the gene matches: 3. The CDR3 totals 15 residues. Germline V lookup: CDR1 SGHRS, CDR2 YFSETQ. CDR3 protein: CASSLEGQGYSPLHF. CDR3 nucleotide sequence: TGCGCCAGCAGCTTGGAGGGACAGGGTTATTCACCCCTCCACTTT.

The chain joins TRBV4-3 to TRBJ2-5; a weak D match, TRBD1 (5 bases). The germline V gene encodes CDR1 LGHNA and CDR2 YSLEER. The CDR3 contains 13 residues. The germline V and J ends were trimmed by 1 base and 11 bases, with 14 bases remaining between them. The DNA for the CDR3 is TGCGCCAGCAGCCAAGCGAGAGACAGTCGGCAGTACTTC. Translation gives CASSQARDSRQYF.

This chain connects TRBV5-1 to TRBJ1-2, with TRBD1 as a possible D gene (5 bases). Germline loops: CDR1 SGHRS, CDR2 YFSETQ. V gave up 4 bases and J gave up 5 bases, with 24 bases separating them. The length of the CDR3 is 17 residues. This chain's CDR3 is CASSRNGQTGVWYGYTF. The DNA for the CDR3 is TGCGCCAGCAGCAGAAACGGACAAACGGGTGTGTGGTATGGCTACACCTTC.

This clone was counted a single time. This sequence joins TRBV5-1 and TRBJ2-7; 11 bases agree with TRBD1. This CDR3 contains 15 residues. Germline assignment: CDR1 SGHRS and CDR2 YFSETQ. The V and J ends lost 1 base and 6 bases, in that order; junction bases with no gene match: 6. The CDR3 DNA sequence: TGCGCCAGCAGCTTGACCGGGACAGGGGGGCTCGAGCAGTACTTC. Its protein product is CASSLTGTGGLEQYF.

The rearrangement joins TRBV6-4 to TRBJ2-1; 12 bases fit TRBD2. The CDR3 is 15 amino acids. CDR1 MRHNA and CDR2 SNTAGT come from the germline V gene. V trimming: 8 bases; J trimming: 3 bases; junction bases outside the gene matches: 5. The CDR3 region is CASARLAGDYNEQFF. CDR3 bases: TGTGCCAGCGCCCGACTAGCGGGGGACTACAATGAGCAGTTCTTC.

The chain is built from TRBV7-9 and TRBJ2-7; D is perhaps TRBD2 (6 bases). With 5 bases removed from V and 3 bases from J, the gap between germline ends came to 17 bases. This CDR3 spans 15 amino acids. The germline V gene has CDR1 SEHNR and CDR2 FQNEAQ (reference sequence). Written as DNA, the CDR3 is TGTGCCAGCAGCAATGGGGGACTCCGCTACTACGAGCAGTACTTC. It is translated as CASSNGGLRYYEQYF.

The gene calls are TRBV28 and TRBJ1-2; the match to TRBD1 covers 8 bases. With V trimmed by 5 bases and J by 1 base, 6 bases remained unmatched. Per germline, CDR1 MDHEN and CDR2 SYDVKM. The CDR3 spans 15 residues. The CDR3 bases are TGTGCCAGCAGTATCGGACAGGGACTTAACTATGGCTACACCTTC. It specifies CASSIGQGLNYGYTF.

The CDR3 bases are TGTGCCAGCTCACCCAGTCCCTCGACAGGACCTGGAAACACCATATATTTT. Its translation is CASSPSPSTGPGNTIYF. The V call is TRBV18, the J call TRBJ1-3; D might be TRBD1 (6 bases). This CDR3 contains 17 residues. Germline CDR1 is KGHSH and CDR2 is LQKENI. The V end lost 3 bases, the J end lost 2 bases, and 17 bases lay between the germline ends.

This clone was detected once. The genes are TRBV6-5 and TRBJ2-7; D may be TRBD1 (7 bases). Germline CDR1 and CDR2: MNHEY and SVGAGI. The CDR3 runs 15 residues. Trimming shortened V by 1 base and J by 2 bases, and 12 bases separated the two germline ends. The CDR3 loop reads CASSYWGDSTYEQYF. The DNA of the CDR3 is TGTGCCAGCAGTTACTGGGGGGACAGTACCTACGAGCAGTACTTC.

This clone was seen only once. The genes are TRBV5-5 and TRBJ1-1; tentative D call: TRBD1 (5 bases). Trimming stripped 5 bases from V and 10 bases from J, with 15 bases between. The CDR3 is 12 residues long. Per the germline V gene, CDR1 is SGHKS and CDR2 is YYEKEE (reference sequence). CDR3 loop: CASRHPGTTAFF. The CDR3 region has the DNA TGTGCCAGCAGGCACCCAGGGACTACAGCTTTCTTT.

The chain combines TRBV19 with TRBJ1-2; maybe TRBD1 (5 bases). Germline V CDR1 and CDR2: LNHDA, SQIVND (reference sequence). This CDR3 has 14 residues. V dropped 5 bases and J dropped 0 bases, with 10 bases sitting between them. This CDR3 reads CASSVQGSNYGYTF. The CDR3 region has the DNA TGTGCCAGTAGTGTCCAGGGTTCTAACTATGGCTACACCTTC.

The chain employs TRBV4-3 and TRBJ1-2; possible D gene TRBD1, 5 bases. This CDR3 contains 17 residues. Trimming took off 0 bases at V and 4 bases at J, with 18 bases between the two ends. In germline, CDR1 is LGHNA, CDR2 YSLEER. The CDR3 spells CASSQELVRQGGYGYTF. In DNA form, the CDR3 reads TGCGCCAGCAGCCAAGAGCTAGTCAGGCAGGGAGGCTATGGCTACACCTTC.

The chain links TRBV11-2 to TRBJ2-7; TRBD1 matches at 7 bases. The germline V gene has CDR1 SGHAT and CDR2 FQNNGV. After removal of 0 bases from V and 2 bases from J, the junction contained 4 bases not matched to a gene. CDR3 size: 15 residues. CDR3 residues: CASSLDGDRTYEQYF. The DNA of the CDR3 is TGTGCCAGCAGCTTAGATGGGGACAGAACCTACGAGCAGTACTTC. The full variable domain, in which reference TRBV11-2 and TRBJ2-7 provide the parts outside the CDR3, is EAGVAQSPRYKIIEKRQSVAFWCNPISGHATLYWYQQILGQGPKLLIQFQNNGVVDDSQLPKDRFSAERLKGVDSTLKIQPAKLEDSAVYLCASSLDGDRTYEQYFGPGTRLTVT.

The gene calls are TRBV5-4 and TRBJ2-7; D might be TRBD2 (5 bases). The germline V gene has CDR1 SGHNT and CDR2 YYREEE (reference sequence). V was trimmed by 0 bases and J by 7 bases, leaving 8 bases between them. The CDR3 runs to 12 residues. The CDR3 coding sequence is TGTGCCAGCAGCTTGGAAAGGAGGGAGCAGTACTTC. Its protein product is CASSLERREQYF.

V is TRBV5-4 and J is TRBJ2-5; TRBD1 aligns across 10 bases. The CDR3 covers 15 residues. With V trimmed by 4 bases and J by 1 base, 4 bases remained unmatched. From germline, CDR1 is SGHNT and CDR2 YYREEE (reference sequence). The CDR3 reads CASSRDRGRQETQYF. Here the CDR3 DNA reads TGTGCCAGCAGCCGGGACAGGGGACGCCAAGAGACCCAGTACTTC. Filled out from reference TRBV5-4 and TRBJ2-5, the complete variable domain reads ETGVTQSPTHLIKTRGQQVTLRCSSQSGHNTVSWYQQALGQGPQFIFQYYREEENGRGNFPPRFSGLQFPNYSSELNVNALELDDSALYLCASSRDRGRQETQYFGPGTRLLVL.

Regarding this clone: As the CDR3 is not closed by the conserved phenylalanine or tryptophan, this likely results from a read error. This sequence joins TRBV12-5 and TRBJ2-3; possibly TRBD2 for D (6 bases). The CDR3 has 16 amino acids. V was cut by 0 bases and J by 6 bases, with 16 bases left in between. Per the germline V gene, CDR1 is LGHNT and CDR2 is FRNRAP. The CDR3 spells CASGLVLGLAGDTQYS. The DNA of the CDR3 is TGTGCTAGTGGTTTGGTACTAGGGCTGGCGGGGGATACGCAGTATTCT.

This clone was detected a few times. The genes are TRBV6-5 and TRBJ2-3; TRBD2 aligns across 8 bases. The germline V gene encodes CDR1 MNHEY and CDR2 SVGAGI. This CDR3 is built from 15 residues. V lost 5 bases, J lost 2 bases, and 6 bases stayed unmatched. The DNA for the CDR3 is TGTGCCAGCAGTACAACTAGCGGACACACAGATACGCAGTATTTT. Amino acids: CASSTTSGHTDTQYF.

The chain is built from TRBV2 and TRBJ1-4; 9 positions agree with TRBD1. CDR3 length: 14 residues. Germline CDR1 SNHLY, CDR2 FYNNEI. Unmatched junction bases numbered 6, after V lost 6 bases and J lost 7 bases. The CDR3 nucleotides read TGTGCCAGCAGCCCAGACAGGGGGGGTGAAAAACTGTTTTTT. It translates to CASSPDRGGEKLFF.

The rearrangement links TRBV7-2 to TRBJ1-5, with a tentative D call TRBD1 (6 bases). This CDR3 has 13 amino acids. Germline CDR1 reads SGHTA; CDR2 reads FQGNSA. Trimming stripped 5 bases from V and 5 bases from J, with 10 bases between. CDR3 loop: CASSPQGYQPQHF. The DNA of the CDR3 is TGTGCCAGCAGCCCCCAGGGGTATCAGCCCCAGCATTTT.

The chain joins TRBV19 to TRBJ2-3, with D tentatively TRBD2 (6 bases). V dropped 2 bases and J dropped 1 base, with 10 bases sitting between them. This CDR3 comprises 15 residues. Germline V gives CDR1 LNHDA, CDR2 SQIVND (reference sequence). For the CDR3, the DNA is TGTGCCAGTAGTATACGTCGCGGGGGCACAGATACGCAGTATTTT. Translating gives CASSIRRGGTDTQYF. The variable domain in full, with the rest retrieved from reference TRBV19 and TRBJ2-3, is DGGITQSPKYLFRKEGQNVTLSCEQNLNHDAMYWYRQDPGQGLRLIYYSQIVNDFQKGDIAEGYSVSREKKESFPLTVTSAQKNPTAFYLCASSIRRGGTDTQYFGPGTRLTVL.